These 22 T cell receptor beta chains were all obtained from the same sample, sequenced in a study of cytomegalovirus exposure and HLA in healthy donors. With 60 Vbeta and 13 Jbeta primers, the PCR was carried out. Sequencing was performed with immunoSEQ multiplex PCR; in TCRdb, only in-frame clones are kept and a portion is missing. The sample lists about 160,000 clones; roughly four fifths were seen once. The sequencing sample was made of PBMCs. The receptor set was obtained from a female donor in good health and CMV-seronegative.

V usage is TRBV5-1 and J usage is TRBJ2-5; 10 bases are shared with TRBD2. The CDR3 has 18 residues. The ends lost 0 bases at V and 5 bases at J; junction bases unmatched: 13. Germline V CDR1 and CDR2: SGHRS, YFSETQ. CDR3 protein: CASSLGGLAGALGETQYF. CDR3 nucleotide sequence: TGCGCCAGCAGCTTGGGGGGTCTAGCGGGAGCCCTGGGGGAGACCCAGTACTTC.

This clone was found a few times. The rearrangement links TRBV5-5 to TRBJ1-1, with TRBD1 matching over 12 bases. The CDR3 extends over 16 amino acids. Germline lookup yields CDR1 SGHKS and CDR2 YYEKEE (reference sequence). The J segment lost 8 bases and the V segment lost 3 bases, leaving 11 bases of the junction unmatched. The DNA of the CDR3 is TGTGCCAGCAGCTCCGGGACAGGGGGCGCCCCGGCAGAAGCTTTCTTT. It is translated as CASSSGTGGAPAEAFF.

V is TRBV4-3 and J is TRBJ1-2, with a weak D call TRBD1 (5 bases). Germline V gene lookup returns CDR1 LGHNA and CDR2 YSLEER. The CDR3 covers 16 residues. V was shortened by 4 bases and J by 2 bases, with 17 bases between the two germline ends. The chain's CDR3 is CASSPSGGGINYGYTF. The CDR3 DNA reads TGCGCCAGCAGCCCATCGGGGGGAGGGATAAACTATGGCTACACCTTC.

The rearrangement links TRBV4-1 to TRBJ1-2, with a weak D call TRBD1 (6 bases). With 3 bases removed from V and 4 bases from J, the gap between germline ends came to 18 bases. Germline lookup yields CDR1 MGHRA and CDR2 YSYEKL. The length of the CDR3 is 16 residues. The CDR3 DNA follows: TGCGCCAGCAGCCATGTCAGGGGTACGGCGAGCTATGGCTACACCTTC. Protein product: CASSHVRGTASYGYTF.

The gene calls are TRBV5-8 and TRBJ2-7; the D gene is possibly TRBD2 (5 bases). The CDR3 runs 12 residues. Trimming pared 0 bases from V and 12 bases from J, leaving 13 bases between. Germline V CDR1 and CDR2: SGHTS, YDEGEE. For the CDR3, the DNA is TGTGCCAGCAGCTTGGTACTAGGACGTCCGTACTTC. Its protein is CASSLVLGRPYF.

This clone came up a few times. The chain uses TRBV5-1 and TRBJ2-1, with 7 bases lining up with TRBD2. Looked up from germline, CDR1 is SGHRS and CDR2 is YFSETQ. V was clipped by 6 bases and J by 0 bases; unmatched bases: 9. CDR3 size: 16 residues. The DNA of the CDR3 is TGCGCCAGCAACGAGGGTGCGGGAGACTCCTACAATGAGCAGTTCTTC. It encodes CASNEGAGDSYNEQFF.

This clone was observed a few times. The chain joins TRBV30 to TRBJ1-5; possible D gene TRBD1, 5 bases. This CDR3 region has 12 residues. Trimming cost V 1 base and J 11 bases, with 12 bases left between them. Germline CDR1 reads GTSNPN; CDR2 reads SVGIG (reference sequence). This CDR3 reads CAWSADWGAQHF. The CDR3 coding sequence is TGTGCCTGGAGTGCGGACTGGGGGGCCCAGCATTTT.

CDR3 bases: TGTGCCAGCAGCTTAGCGTGGAGGAAAAACATTCAGTACTTC. Its protein product is CASSLAWRKNIQYF. The V call is TRBV7-8, the J call TRBJ2-4; a possible D gene is TRBD2 (5 bases). V was trimmed by 0 bases and J by 4 bases, leaving 7 bases between them. CDR1 SGHVS and CDR2 FQNEAQ come from the germline V gene. The CDR3 has 14 residues.

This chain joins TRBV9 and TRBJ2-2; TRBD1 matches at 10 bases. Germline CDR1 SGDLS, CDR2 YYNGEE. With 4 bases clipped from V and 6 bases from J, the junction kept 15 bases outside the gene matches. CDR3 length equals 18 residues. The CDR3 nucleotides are TGTGCCAGCAGCCTCCCTAGGGACGGGACAGGGGTCCCCGGGGAGCTGTTTTTT. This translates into CASSLPRDGTGVPGELFF.

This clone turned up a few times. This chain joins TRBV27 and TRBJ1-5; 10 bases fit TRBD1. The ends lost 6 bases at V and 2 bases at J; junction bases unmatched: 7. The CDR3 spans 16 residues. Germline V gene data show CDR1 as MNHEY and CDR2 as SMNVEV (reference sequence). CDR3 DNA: TGTGCCAGCAGCCTCTCCGGGACAGGGGGCAATCAGCCCCAGCATTTT. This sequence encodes CASSLSGTGGNQPQHF.

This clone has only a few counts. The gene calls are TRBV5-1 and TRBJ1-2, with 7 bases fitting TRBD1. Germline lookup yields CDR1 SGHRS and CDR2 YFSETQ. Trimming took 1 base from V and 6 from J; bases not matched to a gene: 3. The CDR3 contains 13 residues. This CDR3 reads CASSLTGVDGYTF. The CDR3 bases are TGCGCCAGCAGCTTGACAGGGGTCGATGGCTACACCTTC. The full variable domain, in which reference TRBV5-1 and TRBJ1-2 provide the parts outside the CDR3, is KAGVTQTPRYLIKTRGQQVTLSCSPISGHRSVSWYQQTPGQGLQFLFEYFSETQRNKGNFPGRFSGRQFSNSRSEMNVSTLELGDSALYLCASSLTGVDGYTFGSGTRLTVV.

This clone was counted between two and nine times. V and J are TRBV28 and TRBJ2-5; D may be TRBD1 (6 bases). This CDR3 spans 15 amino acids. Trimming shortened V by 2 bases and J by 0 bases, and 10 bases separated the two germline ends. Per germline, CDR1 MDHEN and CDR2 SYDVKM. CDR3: CASSLGGLYQETQYF. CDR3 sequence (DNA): TGTGCCAGCAGTTTAGGGGGCCTGTACCAAGAGACCCAGTACTTC.

The CDR3 DNA is TGTGCCAGTAGTAGCCGGGACAGACCCACCGGGGAGCTGTTTTTT. Translation: CASSSRDRPTGELFF. This chain links TRBV19 with TRBJ2-2; TRBD1 agrees at 7 bases. The V gene end was trimmed by 4 bases and the J gene end by 4 bases; junction bases not matched to a gene: 6. Germline CDR1 reads LNHDA; CDR2 reads SQIVND (reference sequence). The CDR3 extends over 15 amino acids.

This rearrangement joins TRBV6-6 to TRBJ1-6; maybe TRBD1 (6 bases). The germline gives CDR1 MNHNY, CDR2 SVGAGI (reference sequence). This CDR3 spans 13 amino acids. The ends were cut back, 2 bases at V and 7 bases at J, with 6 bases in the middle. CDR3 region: CASSYRGNSPLHF. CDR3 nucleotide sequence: TGTGCCAGCAGTTACAGGGGGAATTCACCCCTCCACTTT.

CDR3 bases: TGTGCCACCAGCTCCAGCGACAGGGTCAATGAGCAGTTCTTC. As protein: CATSSSDRVNEQFF. V and J are TRBV15 and TRBJ2-1; TRBD1 matches at 7 bases. Germline trimming cut 5 bases from V and 6 bases from J; bases unmatched to any gene: 7. The length of the CDR3 is 14 residues. CDR1 is LNHNV, CDR2 YYDKDF, per germline (reference sequence).

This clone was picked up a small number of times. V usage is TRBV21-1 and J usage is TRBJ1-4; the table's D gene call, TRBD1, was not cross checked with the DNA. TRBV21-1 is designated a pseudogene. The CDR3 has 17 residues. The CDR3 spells CASSGGTGKWSNEKLFF. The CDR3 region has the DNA TGTGCCAGCAGCGGAGGGACAGGGAAGTGGTCCAATGAAAAACTGTTTTTT.

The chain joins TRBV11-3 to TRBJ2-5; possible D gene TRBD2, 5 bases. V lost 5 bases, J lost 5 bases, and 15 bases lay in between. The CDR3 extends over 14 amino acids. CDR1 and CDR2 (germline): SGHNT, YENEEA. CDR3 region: CASSPAGSPETQYF. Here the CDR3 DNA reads TGTGCCAGCAGCCCGGCGGGCTCACCGGAGACCCAGTACTTC.

The CDR3 DNA follows: TGTGCCAGCAGTGACGGCGGAGGGGCTTTCTTT. This encodes CASSDGGGAFF. The V call is TRBV6-4, the J call TRBJ1-1; D is undetermined. V was trimmed by 2 bases and J by 11 bases, leaving 9 bases between them. This CDR3 contains 11 residues. The germline CDR1 and CDR2 sequences are MRHNA and SNTAGT.

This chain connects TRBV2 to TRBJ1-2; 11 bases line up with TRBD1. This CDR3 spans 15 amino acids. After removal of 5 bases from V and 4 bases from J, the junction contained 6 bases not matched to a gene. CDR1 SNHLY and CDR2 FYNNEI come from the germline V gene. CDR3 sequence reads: CASSSGQGASYGYTF. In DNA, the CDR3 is TGTGCCAGCAGTTCCGGACAGGGGGCGTCCTATGGCTACACCTTC.

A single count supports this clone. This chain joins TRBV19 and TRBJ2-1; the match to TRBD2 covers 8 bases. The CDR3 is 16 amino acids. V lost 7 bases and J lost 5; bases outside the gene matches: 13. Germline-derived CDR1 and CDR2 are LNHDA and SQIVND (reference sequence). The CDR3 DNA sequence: TGTGCCAGTACTCCCTCGCGACTAGCGAGCGACAATGAGCAGTTCTTC. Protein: CASTPSRLASDNEQFF.

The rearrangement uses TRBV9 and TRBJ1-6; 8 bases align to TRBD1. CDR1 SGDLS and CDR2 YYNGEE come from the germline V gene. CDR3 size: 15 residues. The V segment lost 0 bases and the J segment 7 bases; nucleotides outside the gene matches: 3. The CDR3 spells CASSVGGTGNSPLHF. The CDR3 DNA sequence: TGTGCCAGCAGCGTAGGGGGGACAGGAAATTCACCCCTCCACTTT.

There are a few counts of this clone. The CDR3 bases are TGTGCCGCGGACAGGGGTACCTACGAGCAGTACTTC. Translation: CAADRGTYEQYF. This chain uses TRBV6-1 with TRBJ2-7; 9 positions agree with TRBD1. This CDR3 spans 12 amino acids. Germline V gene sequence: CDR1 MNHNS, CDR2 SASEGT. Trimming cost V 11 bases and J 2 bases; bases outside gene matches: 4.